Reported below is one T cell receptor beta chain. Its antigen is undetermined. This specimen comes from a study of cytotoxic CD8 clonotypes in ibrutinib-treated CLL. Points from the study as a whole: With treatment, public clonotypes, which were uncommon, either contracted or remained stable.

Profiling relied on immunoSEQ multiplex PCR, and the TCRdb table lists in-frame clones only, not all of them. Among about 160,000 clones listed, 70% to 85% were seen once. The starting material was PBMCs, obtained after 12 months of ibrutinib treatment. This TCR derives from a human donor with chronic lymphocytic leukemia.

The CDR3 DNA is TGCGCCAGCAGCCCTCTTGTTTTAGCGGGAGCCGCCTACAATGAGCAGTTCTTC. Translation gives CASSPLVLAGAAYNEQFF. The chain is built from TRBV4-1 and TRBJ2-1, with 9 positions matching TRBD2. Germline trimming cut 4 bases from V and 2 bases from J; bases unmatched to any gene: 12. The CDR3 is made up of 18 amino acids. CDR1 is MGHRA and CDR2 is YSYEKL in the germline V gene.